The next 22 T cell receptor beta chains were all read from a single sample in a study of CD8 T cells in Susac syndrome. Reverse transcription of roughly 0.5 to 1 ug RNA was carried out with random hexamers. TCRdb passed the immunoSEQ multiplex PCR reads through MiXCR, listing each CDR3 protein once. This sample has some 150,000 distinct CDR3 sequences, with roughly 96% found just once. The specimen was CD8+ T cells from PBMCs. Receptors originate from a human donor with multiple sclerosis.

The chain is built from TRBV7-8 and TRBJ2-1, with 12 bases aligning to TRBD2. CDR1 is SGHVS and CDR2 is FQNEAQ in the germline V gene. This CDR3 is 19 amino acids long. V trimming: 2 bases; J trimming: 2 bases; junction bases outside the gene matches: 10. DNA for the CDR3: TGTGCCAGCAGCTTAACGACTAGCGGGGGTACTCACCCCTACAATGAGCAGTTCTTC. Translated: CASSLTTSGGTHPYNEQFF.

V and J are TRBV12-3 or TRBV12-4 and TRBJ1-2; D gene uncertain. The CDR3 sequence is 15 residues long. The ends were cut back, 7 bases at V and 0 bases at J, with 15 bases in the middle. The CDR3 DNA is TGTGCCAGCACCCTGGGTTTGGGTTCTAACTATGGCTACACCTTC. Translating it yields CASTLGLGSNYGYTF.

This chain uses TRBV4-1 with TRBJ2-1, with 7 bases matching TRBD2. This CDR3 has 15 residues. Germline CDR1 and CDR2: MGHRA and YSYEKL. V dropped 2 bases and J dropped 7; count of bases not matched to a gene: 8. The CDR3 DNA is TGCGCCAGCAGCCAACCCGGCGGGGGTGGGAATGAGCAGTTCTTC. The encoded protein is CASSQPGGGGNEQFF.

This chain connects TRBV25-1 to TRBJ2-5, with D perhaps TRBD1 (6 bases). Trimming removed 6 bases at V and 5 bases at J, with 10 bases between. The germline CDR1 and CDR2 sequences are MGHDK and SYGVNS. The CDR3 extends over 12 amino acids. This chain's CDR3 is CASSTGRETQYF. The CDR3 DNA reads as TGTGCCAGCAGCACAGGGCGGGAGACCCAGTACTTC.

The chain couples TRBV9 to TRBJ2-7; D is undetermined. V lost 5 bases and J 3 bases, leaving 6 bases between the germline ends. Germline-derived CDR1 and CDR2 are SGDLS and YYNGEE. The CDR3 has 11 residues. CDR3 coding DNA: TGTGCCAGCAGGTCCAGCTACGAGCAGTACGTC. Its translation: CASRSSYEQYV.

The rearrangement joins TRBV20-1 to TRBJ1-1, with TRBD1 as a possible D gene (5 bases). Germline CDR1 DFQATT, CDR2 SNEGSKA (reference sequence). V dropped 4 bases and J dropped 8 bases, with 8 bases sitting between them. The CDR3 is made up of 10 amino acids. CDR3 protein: CSANYREAFF. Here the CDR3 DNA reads TGCAGTGCTAATTACAGGGAAGCTTTCTTT.

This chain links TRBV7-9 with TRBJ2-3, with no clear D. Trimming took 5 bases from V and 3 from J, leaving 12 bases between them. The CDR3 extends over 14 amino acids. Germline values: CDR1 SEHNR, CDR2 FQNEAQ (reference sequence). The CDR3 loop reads CASSLLGRTDTQYF. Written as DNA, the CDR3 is TGTGCCAGCAGCCTCTTGGGTCGGACAGATACGCAGTATTTT. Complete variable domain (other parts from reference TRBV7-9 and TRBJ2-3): DTGVSQNPRHKITKRGQNVTFRCDPISEHNRLYWYRQTLGQGPEFLTYFQNEAQLEKSRLLSDRFSAERPKGSFSTLEIQRTEQGDSAMYLCASSLLGRTDTQYFGPGTRLTVL.

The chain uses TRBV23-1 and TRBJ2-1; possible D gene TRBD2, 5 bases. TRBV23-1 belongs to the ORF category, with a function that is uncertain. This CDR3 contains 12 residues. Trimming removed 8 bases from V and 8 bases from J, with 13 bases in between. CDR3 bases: TGCGCCAGCGACCCACCCGGGGATGAGCAGTTCTTC. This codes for CASDPPGDEQFF.

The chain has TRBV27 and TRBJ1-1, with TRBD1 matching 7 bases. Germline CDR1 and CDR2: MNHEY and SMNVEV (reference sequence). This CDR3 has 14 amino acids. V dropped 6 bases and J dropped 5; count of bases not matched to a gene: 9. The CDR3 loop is CASSGGGAGTEAFF. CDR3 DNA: TGTGCCAGCAGCGGAGGGGGCGCGGGAACTGAAGCTTTCTTT.

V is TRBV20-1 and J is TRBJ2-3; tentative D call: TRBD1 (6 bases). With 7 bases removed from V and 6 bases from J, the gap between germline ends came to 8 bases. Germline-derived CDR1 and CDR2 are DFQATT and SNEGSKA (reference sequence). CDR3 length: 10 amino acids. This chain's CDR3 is CSGQGDTQYF. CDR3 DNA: TGCAGTGGCCAGGGGGATACGCAGTATTTT.

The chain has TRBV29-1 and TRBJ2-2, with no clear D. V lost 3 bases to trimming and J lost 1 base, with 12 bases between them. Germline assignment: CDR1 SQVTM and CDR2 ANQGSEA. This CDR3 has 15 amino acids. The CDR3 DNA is TGCAGCGTTGAGCAGGCCCTAGGGAACACCGGGGAGCTGTTTTTT. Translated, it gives CSVEQALGNTGELFF.

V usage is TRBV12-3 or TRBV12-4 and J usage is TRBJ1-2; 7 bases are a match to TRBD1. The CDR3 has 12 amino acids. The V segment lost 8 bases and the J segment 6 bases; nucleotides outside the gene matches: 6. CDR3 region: CASGGTEDGYTF. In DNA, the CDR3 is TGTGCCAGCGGCGGGACAGAGGATGGCTACACCTTC.

CDR3 coding DNA: TGTGCCAGCAGTGAGGGATCCCAAGAGACCCAGTACTTC. Its translation: CASSEGSQETQYF. This chain uses TRBV12-3 or TRBV12-4 with TRBJ2-5, with D tentatively TRBD2 (5 bases). The V end lost 5 bases, the J end lost 1 base, and 8 bases lay between the germline ends. The length of the CDR3 is 13 residues.

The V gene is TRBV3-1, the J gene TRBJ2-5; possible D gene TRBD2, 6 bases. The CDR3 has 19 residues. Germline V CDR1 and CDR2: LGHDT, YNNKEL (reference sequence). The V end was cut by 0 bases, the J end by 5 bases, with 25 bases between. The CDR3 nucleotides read TGTGCCAGCAGCCAAGATTGGGAGGTCGCAGGTCCCCGAGCTGAGACCCAGTACTTC. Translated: CASSQDWEVAGPRAETQYF.

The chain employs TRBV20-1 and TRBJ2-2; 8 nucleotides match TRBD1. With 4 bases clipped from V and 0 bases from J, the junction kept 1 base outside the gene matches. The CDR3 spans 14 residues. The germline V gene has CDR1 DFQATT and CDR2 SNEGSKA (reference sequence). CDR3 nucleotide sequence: TGCAGTGCTATGGGACAGGCGAACACCGGGGAGCTGTTTTTT. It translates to CSAMGQANTGELFF.

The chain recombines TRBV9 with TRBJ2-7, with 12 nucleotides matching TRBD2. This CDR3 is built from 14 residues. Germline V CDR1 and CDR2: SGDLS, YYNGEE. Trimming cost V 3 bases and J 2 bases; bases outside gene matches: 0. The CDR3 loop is CASSGLAGAYEQYV. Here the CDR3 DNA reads TGTGCCAGCAGCGGACTAGCGGGGGCCTACGAGCAGTACGTC.

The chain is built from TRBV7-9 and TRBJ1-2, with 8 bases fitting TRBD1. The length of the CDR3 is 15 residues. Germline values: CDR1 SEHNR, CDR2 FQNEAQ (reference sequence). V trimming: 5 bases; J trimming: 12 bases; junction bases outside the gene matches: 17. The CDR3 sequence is CASSGRTGQGLEHTF. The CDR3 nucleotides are TGTGCCAGCAGCGGCAGGACAGGGCAAGGTCTCGAGCACACCTTC.

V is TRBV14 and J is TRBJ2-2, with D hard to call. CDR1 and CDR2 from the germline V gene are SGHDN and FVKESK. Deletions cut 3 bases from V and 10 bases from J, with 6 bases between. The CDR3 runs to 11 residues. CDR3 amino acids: CASSQFEELFF. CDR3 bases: TGTGCCAGCAGCCAGTTCGAGGAGCTGTTTTTT.

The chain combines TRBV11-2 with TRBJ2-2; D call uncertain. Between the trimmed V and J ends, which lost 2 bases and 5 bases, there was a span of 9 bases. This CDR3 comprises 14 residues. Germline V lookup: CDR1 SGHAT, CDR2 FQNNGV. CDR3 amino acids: CASSLRKRTGELFF. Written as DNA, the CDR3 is TGTGCCAGCAGCTTAAGAAAAAGGACCGGGGAGCTGTTTTTT.

The CDR3 region is CASSVVQPHEQFF. CDR3 DNA sequence: TGTGCCAGCAGCGTAGTACAGCCTCATGAGCAGTTCTTC. The chain is built from TRBV9 and TRBJ2-1; D is unclear. Germline CDR1 SGDLS, CDR2 YYNGEE. Trimming removed 0 bases from V and 8 bases from J, with 9 bases in between. The length of the CDR3 is 13 residues.

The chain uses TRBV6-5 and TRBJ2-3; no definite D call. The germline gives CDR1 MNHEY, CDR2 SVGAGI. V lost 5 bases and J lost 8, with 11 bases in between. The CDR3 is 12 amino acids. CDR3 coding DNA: TGTGCCAGCAGTCCAGACTTTGCTACGCAGTATTTT. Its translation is CASSPDFATQYF.

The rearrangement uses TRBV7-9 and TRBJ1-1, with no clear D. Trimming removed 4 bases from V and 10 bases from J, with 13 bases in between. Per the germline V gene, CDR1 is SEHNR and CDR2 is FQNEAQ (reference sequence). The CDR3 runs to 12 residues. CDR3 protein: CASSYGSDVAFF. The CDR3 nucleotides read TGTGCCAGCAGCTACGGGTCGGATGTAGCTTTCTTT. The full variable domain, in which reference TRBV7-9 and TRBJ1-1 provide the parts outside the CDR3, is DTGVSQNPRHKITKRGQNVTFRCDPISEHNRLYWYRQTLGQGPEFLTYFQNEAQLEKSRLLSDRFSAERPKGSFSTLEIQRTEQGDSAMYLCASSYGSDVAFFGQGTRLTVV.